Following are 20 T cell receptor beta chains from one sample sequenced in a study of blood T cell repertoires in COVID-19 (dated by TCRdb to between 2020 and 2021). The library was produced with the immunoSEQ multiplex PCR assay. TCRdb stores this immuneACCESS table with in-frame sequences only. Part of the clones is absent; in the studies checked, under half of the shortfall reflects unresolved V genes, and no reason is known for the rest. In all, the sample holds about 250,000 clones, and roughly 87% of those were seen once. The ten largest account for 3% to 3.5% of the sample. The sample was peripheral blood. The receptor set was obtained from a young man with active or convalescent COVID-19.

This sequence joins TRBV7-6 and TRBJ2-3, with D tentatively TRBD1 (6 bases). The V gene lost 4 bases and the J gene lost 1 base, with 12 bases spanning the gap. Germline V lookup: CDR1 SGHVS, CDR2 FNYEAQ. This CDR3 has 15 residues. The CDR3 spells CASSWWAGGTDTQYF. The CDR3 nucleotides are TGTGCCAGCAGCTGGTGGGCAGGGGGCACAGATACGCAGTATTTT.

The chain joins TRBV3-1 (or the pseudogene TRBV3-2) to TRBJ2-1; 8 bases align to TRBD1. The germline gives CDR1 LGHDT, CDR2 YNNKEL (reference sequence). The CDR3 contains 15 residues. The ends lost 3 bases at V and 8 bases at J; junction bases unmatched: 9. The CDR3 nucleotides read TGTGCCAGCAGCCAGGGCGGACAGGGTTGGTATGAGCAGTTCTTC. Its translation is CASSQGGQGWYEQFF.

This chain connects TRBV27 to TRBJ1-4; D may be TRBD1 (6 bases). This CDR3 has 15 amino acids. The V end lost 2 bases, the J end lost 6 bases, and 13 bases lay between the germline ends. CDR1 MNHEY and CDR2 SMNVEV come from the germline V gene (reference sequence). This CDR3 is CASSLIQGSDEKLFF. In nucleotides, the CDR3 is TGTGCCAGCAGTTTAATACAGGGATCGGATGAAAAACTGTTTTTT.

The chain combines TRBV6-5 with TRBJ2-3, with 9 bases fitting TRBD1. Per germline, CDR1 MNHEY and CDR2 SVGAGI. The junction had 13 bases not matched to a gene; V was cut back by 7 bases and J by 8 bases. This CDR3 is 15 amino acids long. The CDR3 region is CASTDPGTGFGTQYF. The CDR3 nucleotides are TGTGCCAGCACCGATCCCGGGACAGGGTTTGGTACGCAGTATTTT.

The chain has TRBV9 and TRBJ1-1; D perhaps matches TRBD1 (6 bases). The V end was cut by 3 bases, the J end by 5 bases, with 14 bases between. Germline V gene lookup returns CDR1 SGDLS and CDR2 YYNGEE. The CDR3 is 14 amino acids. The CDR3 DNA sequence: TGTGCCAGCAGCGGAATCGGACAGACGACTGAAGCTTTCTTT. Protein: CASSGIGQTTEAFF.

This chain joins TRBV5-5 and TRBJ1-5, with 9 bases that match TRBD1. The CDR3 sequence is 16 residues long. V shed 4 bases, J shed 4 bases, and the junction held 9 bases outside the gene matches. The V gene's germline CDR1 is SGHKS and CDR2 YYEKEE (reference sequence). This CDR3 is CASSPAGTGRNQPQHF. CDR3 bases: TGTGCCAGCAGCCCGGCGGGGACAGGGAGGAATCAGCCCCAGCATTTT.

The V call is TRBV19, the J call TRBJ2-2, with D uncertain. The CDR3 length is 13 residues. Germline CDR1 LNHDA, CDR2 SQIVND (reference sequence). The V end was cut by 6 bases, the J end by 6 bases, with 11 bases between. CDR3 nucleotides: TGTGCCAGTAGAACCGTGGCATCCGGGGAGCTGTTTTTT. This translates into CASRTVASGELFF.

V gene TRBV19 combines with J gene TRBJ2-7, with 7 bases matching TRBD1. V lost 6 bases to trimming and J lost 2 bases; unmatched junction nucleotides: 10. Germline V CDR1 and CDR2: LNHDA, SQIVND (reference sequence). The CDR3 runs to 15 residues. The CDR3 nucleotides are TGTGCCAGTAGACGAACACAGGGGAGCACCTACGAGCAGTACTTC. Its protein is CASRRTQGSTYEQYF.

The chain has TRBV9 and TRBJ2-3, with TRBD2 matching 13 bases. CDR1 is SGDLS and CDR2 is YYNGEE in the germline V gene. J gave up 6 bases and V 4 bases, and 11 bases lay outside the gene matches. The CDR3 length is 17 residues. Here the CDR3 DNA reads TGTGCCAGCAGCCCTGATGGACTAGCGGGAGTGAGGGATACGCAGTATTTT. Amino acid sequence: CASSPDGLAGVRDTQYF.

This clone was detected once. This rearrangement joins TRBV27 to TRBJ2-3; TRBD2 might be the D (5 bases). Trimming removed 6 bases from V and 2 bases from J, with 9 bases in between. There are 13 residues in the CDR3. Per the germline V gene, CDR1 is MNHEY and CDR2 is SMNVEV (reference sequence). The chain's CDR3 is CASREEYTDTQYF. The CDR3 DNA reads TGTGCCAGCAGGGAGGAGTACACAGATACGCAGTATTTT.

This clone appeared a single time. The chain carries TRBV7-2 and TRBJ1-1, with D uncertain. Germline lookup yields CDR1 SGHTA and CDR2 FQGNSA. Trimming took 2 bases from V and 1 from J, leaving 8 bases between them. The CDR3 totals 14 residues. CDR3 in DNA: TGTGCCAGCAGCTTATGGCAGAAGAACACTGAAGCTTTCTTT. Translated: CASSLWQKNTEAFF.

The gene calls are TRBV29-1 and TRBJ1-2, with D maybe TRBD1 (5 bases). The CDR3 loop spans 15 amino acids. Trimming stripped 0 bases from V and 2 bases from J, with 13 bases between. CDR1 is SQVTM and CDR2 is ANQGSEA in the germline V gene. DNA of the CDR3: TGCAGCGTTGAAGATCCAGGGCTAAAGAACTATGGCTACACCTTC. This encodes CSVEDPGLKNYGYTF.

The rearrangement joins TRBV11-2 to TRBJ1-4, with 10 bases identical to TRBD1. J lost 7 bases, V lost 6 bases, and 5 bases had no gene match. CDR1 and CDR2 (germline): SGHAT, FQNNGV. The CDR3 totals 14 residues. CDR3 sequence: CASRGQGLGEKLFF. DNA of the CDR3: TGTGCCAGCAGGGGACAGGGGCTGGGTGAAAAACTGTTTTTT.

The CDR3 coding sequence is TGTGCCAGCAGTTACTCCTCAGAGACCCAGTACTTC. Amino acids: CASSYSSETQYF. The genes are TRBV6-6 and TRBJ2-5; D uncertain. The ends were cut back, 0 bases at V and 4 bases at J, with 3 bases in the middle. Per germline, CDR1 MNHNY and CDR2 SVGAGI (reference sequence). The CDR3 sequence is 12 residues long.

V usage is TRBV5-1 and J usage is TRBJ2-7; 9 bases fit TRBD1. Looked up from germline, CDR1 is SGHRS and CDR2 is YFSETQ. The CDR3 has 15 residues. After removal of 5 bases from V and 4 bases from J, the junction contained 10 bases not matched to a gene. This CDR3 is CASSLLGQGIYEQYF. DNA for the CDR3: TGCGCCAGCAGTCTCCTGGGACAGGGCATTTACGAGCAGTACTTC. Variable domain in full (rest from reference TRBV5-1 and TRBJ2-7): KAGVTQTPRYLIKTRGQQVTLSCSPISGHRSVSWYQQTPGQGLQFLFEYFSETQRNKGNFPGRFSGRQFSNSRSEMNVSTLELGDSALYLCASSLLGQGIYEQYFGPGTRLTVT.

The V call is TRBV7-8, the J call TRBJ1-2; TRBD1 matches 9 bases. The CDR3 consists of 14 residues. The ends lost 1 base at V and 8 bases at J; junction bases unmatched: 5. Germline V CDR1 and CDR2: SGHVS, FQNEAQ. The CDR3 loop reads CASSLVRTGVGYTF. The CDR3, as DNA: TGTGCCAGCAGCTTAGTTCGGACAGGGGTAGGCTACACCTTC.

This chain joins TRBV30 and TRBJ2-7; weak D call: TRBD2 (5 bases). The CDR3 sequence is 14 residues long. Germline loops: CDR1 GTSNPN, CDR2 SVGIG (reference sequence). V dropped 0 bases and J dropped 4 bases, with 13 bases sitting between them. The CDR3 region is CAWSVDGRDYEQYF. The CDR3 region has the DNA TGTGCCTGGAGTGTGGATGGTCGGGATTACGAGCAGTACTTC. The full variable domain, in which reference TRBV30 and TRBJ2-7 provide the parts outside the CDR3, is SQTIHQWPATLVQPVGSPLSLECTVEGTSNPNLYWYRQAAGRGLQLLFYSVGIGQISSEVPQNLSASRPQDRQFILSSKKLLLSDSGFYLCAWSVDGRDYEQYFGPGTRLTVT.

V usage is TRBV3-1 (or the pseudogene TRBV3-2) and J usage is TRBJ2-7; D gene uncertain. Germline loops: CDR1 LGHDT, CDR2 YNNKEL (reference sequence). Between the trimmed V and J ends, which lost 3 bases and 7 bases, there was a span of 10 bases. CDR3 size: 12 residues. DNA of the CDR3: TGTGCCAGCAGCCACAGGAACGGTGAGCAGTACTTC. This encodes CASSHRNGEQYF.

This rearrangement joins TRBV25-1 to TRBJ2-1; D is undetermined. Trimming took off 6 bases at V and 4 bases at J, with 10 bases between the two ends. The CDR3 is 13 amino acids. Germline lookup yields CDR1 MGHDK and CDR2 SYGVNS. The CDR3 here is CASREVGYNEQFF. The CDR3 region has the DNA TGTGCCAGCAGGGAAGTCGGGTACAATGAGCAGTTCTTC.

The genes are TRBV2 and TRBJ2-1, with 8 bases matching TRBD2. Germline-derived CDR1 and CDR2 are SNHLY and FYNNEI. The CDR3 has 14 amino acids. Trimming removed 5 bases from V and 4 bases from J; junction bases left unmatched: 4. CDR3 bases: TGTGCCAGCAGTCAGGTAGCGGGATACAATGAGCAGTTCTTC. Amino acid sequence: CASSQVAGYNEQFF.